Following are 4 T cell receptor beta chains from one sample sequenced in a study of blood T cell repertoires in COVID-19. Generated by immunoSEQ multiplex PCR, the TCRdb table keeps only in-frame clones and is missing some. The data show 250,000 or so clones, about four fifths seen once. The sample was peripheral blood. These receptors were taken from a man aged 30 to 45 who had recovered from COVID-19.

The genes are TRBV9 and TRBJ2-3; 8 bases are a match to TRBD2. Germline CDR1 reads SGDLS; CDR2 reads YYNGEE. The CDR3 runs 15 residues. V was pared by 3 bases and J by 2 bases, with 5 bases of the junction left unmatched. The CDR3 sequence: CASSAIAGNTDTQYF. DNA for the CDR3: TGTGCCAGCAGCGCAATAGCGGGGAACACAGATACGCAGTATTTT.

This chain uses TRBV5-1 with TRBJ2-2; TRBD1 matches at 12 bases. The CDR3 runs to 16 residues. The trim removed 4 bases at V and 4 bases at J, leaving 5 bases unmatched. Germline CDR1 is SGHRS and CDR2 is YFSETQ. The CDR3 spells CASSPGTGGFTGELFF. The CDR3 coding sequence is TGCGCCAGCAGCCCGGGGACAGGGGGCTTCACCGGGGAGCTGTTTTTT.

This clone was seen more than once but under ten times. The chain combines TRBV20-1 with TRBJ2-5, with D possibly TRBD1 on 5 matching bases. From germline, CDR1 is DFQATT and CDR2 SNEGSKA (reference sequence). Trimming stripped 3 bases from V and 5 bases from J, with 13 bases between. The CDR3 extends over 13 amino acids. CDR3 in amino acids: CSASNTGAETQYF. Here the CDR3 DNA reads TGCAGTGCTAGTAATACTGGGGCGGAGACCCAGTACTTC.

V and J are TRBV28 and TRBJ2-5; TRBD2 matches at 14 bases. The CDR3 loop spans 17 amino acids. Germline V gene data show CDR1 as MDHEN and CDR2 as SYDVKM. Unmatched junction bases numbered 7, after V lost 6 bases and J lost 1 base. CDR3 sequence (DNA): TGTGCCAGCAGGGGCGGGACTAGCGGGGGCCTCCAAGAGACCCAGTACTTC. It codes for CASRGGTSGGLQETQYF.